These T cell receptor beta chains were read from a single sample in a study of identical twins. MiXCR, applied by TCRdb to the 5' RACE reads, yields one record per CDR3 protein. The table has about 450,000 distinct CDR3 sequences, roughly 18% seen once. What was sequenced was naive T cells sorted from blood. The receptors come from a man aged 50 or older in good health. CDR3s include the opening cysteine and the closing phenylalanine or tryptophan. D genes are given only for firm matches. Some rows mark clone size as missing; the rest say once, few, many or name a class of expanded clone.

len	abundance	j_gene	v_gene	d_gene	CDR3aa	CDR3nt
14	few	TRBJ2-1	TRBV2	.	CASSEGTVRNEQFF	TGTGCCAGCAGTGAAGGGACGGTTCGGAATGAGCAGTTCTTC
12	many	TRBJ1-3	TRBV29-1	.	CSARRSGNTIYF	TGCAGCGCCCGGCGCTCTGGAAACACCATATATTTT
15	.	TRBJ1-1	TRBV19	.	CASSMDGGGYTEAFF	TGTGCCAGTAGTATGGACGGGGGAGGGTACACTGAAGCTTTCTTT
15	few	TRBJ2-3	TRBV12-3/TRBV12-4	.	CASSDPHGGGDTQYF	TGTGCCAGCAGTGACCCCCATGGAGGTGGAGATACGCAGTATTTT
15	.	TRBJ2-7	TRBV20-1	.	CSAPRKQGGFYEQYF	TGCAGTGCTCCGAGGAAACAGGGAGGATTCTACGAGCAGTACTTC
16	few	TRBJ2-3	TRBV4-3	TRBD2	CASSQASGSGTDTQYF	TGCGCCAGCAGCCAGGCTAGCGGGAGTGGGACAGATACGCAGTATTTT
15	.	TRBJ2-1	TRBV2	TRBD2	CASRETSGVMDEQFF	TGTGCCAGCAGAGAGACTAGCGGGGTTATGGATGAGCAGTTCTTC
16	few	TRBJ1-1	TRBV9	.	CASSVASQGSNTEAFF	TGTGCCAGCAGCGTAGCGTCCCAAGGGTCCAACACTGAAGCTTTCTTT
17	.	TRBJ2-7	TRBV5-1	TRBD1	CASSYGQGASRSYEQYF	TGCGCCAGCAGCTACGGACAGGGGGCCAGTCGCTCCTACGAGCAGTACTTC
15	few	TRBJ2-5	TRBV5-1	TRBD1	CASSLWQGAGETQYF	TGCGCCAGCAGCTTGTGGCAGGGGGCCGGAGAGACCCAGTACTTC
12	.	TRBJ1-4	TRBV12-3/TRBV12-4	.	CASSLAGIKLFF	TGTGCCAGCAGTTTGGCCGGGATAAAACTGTTTTTT
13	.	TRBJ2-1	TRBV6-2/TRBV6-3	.	CASSYSRNNEQFF	TGTGCCAGCAGTTACTCAAGAAACAATGAGCAGTTCTTC
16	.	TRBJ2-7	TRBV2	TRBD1	CASSDVGTGALYEQYF	TGTGCCAGCAGTGACGTAGGGACAGGAGCACTCTACGAGCAGTACTTC
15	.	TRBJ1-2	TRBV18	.	CASHITGLLEHGYTF	TGTGCCAGCCACATCACAGGGCTCCTTGAACATGGCTACACCTTC
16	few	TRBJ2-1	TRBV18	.	CASSPRNRQERNEQFF	TGTGCCAGCTCACCACGGAATAGACAGGAACGGAATGAGCAGTTCTTC
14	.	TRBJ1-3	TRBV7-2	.	CASSGTASGNTIYF	TGTGCCAGCAGCGGGACGGCCTCTGGAAACACCATATATTTT
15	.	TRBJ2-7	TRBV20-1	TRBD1	CSAPYAGQVSYEQYF	TGCAGTGCCCCGTATGCGGGACAGGTGAGCTACGAGCAGTACTTC
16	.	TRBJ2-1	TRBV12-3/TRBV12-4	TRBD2	CASSPILGGRLTEQFF	TGTGCCAGCAGCCCAATTTTGGGAGGGCGGCTTACTGAGCAGTTCTTC
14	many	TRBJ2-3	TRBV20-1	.	CSATGGGNLDTQYF	TGCAGTGCTACCGGGGGCGGCAATTTAGATACGCAGTATTTT
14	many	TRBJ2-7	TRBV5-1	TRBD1	CASSYGQGGNEQYF	TGCGCCAGCAGCTACGGACAGGGGGGGAACGAGCAGTACTTC
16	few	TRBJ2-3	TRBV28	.	CASSPLGGSSTDTQYF	TGTGCCAGCAGCCCTCTTGGGGGCTCGAGCACAGATACGCAGTATTTT
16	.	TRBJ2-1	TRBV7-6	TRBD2	CASSLAGGGAYNEQFF	TGTGCCAGCAGCTTAGCGGGCGGGGGGGCCTACAATGAGCAGTTCTTC
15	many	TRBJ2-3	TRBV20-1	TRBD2	CSAGKGGGGAQGQYF	TGCAGTGCTGGAAAAGGGGGCGGGGGGGCCCAGGGGCAGTATTTT
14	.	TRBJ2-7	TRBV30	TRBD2	CAWNKAGAGHEQYF	TGTGCCTGGAACAAAGCGGGAGCGGGCCACGAGCAGTACTTC
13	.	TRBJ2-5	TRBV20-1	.	CSANRVGDETQYF	TGCAGTGCGAACAGGGTAGGCGACGAGACCCAGTACTTC
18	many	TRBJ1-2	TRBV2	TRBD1	CASRVYSGTGPSNYGYTF	TGTGCCAGCAGGGTTTACTCCGGGACAGGGCCTTCTAACTATGGCTACACCTTC
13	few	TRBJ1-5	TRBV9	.	CASGRGINQPQHF	TGTGCCAGCGGCAGGGGTATCAATCAGCCCCAGCATTTT
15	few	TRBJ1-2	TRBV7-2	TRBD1	CASSSGGQGNYGYTF	TGTGCCAGCAGCTCAGGGGGACAGGGAAACTATGGCTACACCTTC
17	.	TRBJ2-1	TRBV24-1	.	CATSDLGRGGSYNEQFF	TGTGCCACCAGTGATTTGGGGCGGGGAGGCTCCTACAATGAGCAGTTCTTC
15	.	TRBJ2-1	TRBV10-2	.	CASQKWGVAYNEQFF	TGCGCCAGCCAGAAGTGGGGGGTTGCCTACAATGAGCAGTTCTTC
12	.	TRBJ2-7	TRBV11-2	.	CASSLAPYELYF	TGTGCCAGCAGCTTAGCACCCTACGAGCTGTACTTC
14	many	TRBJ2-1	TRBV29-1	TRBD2	CSVESREGYNEQFF	TGCAGCGTTGAATCGCGGGAGGGATACAATGAGCAGTTCTTC
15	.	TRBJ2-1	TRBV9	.	CASSVMKTGVGEQFF	TGTGCCAGCAGCGTTATGAAGACTGGGGTCGGTGAGCAGTTCTTC
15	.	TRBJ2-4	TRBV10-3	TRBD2	CAISETSGSGNIQYF	TGTGCCATCAGTGAGACTAGCGGGAGTGGGAACATTCAGTACTTC
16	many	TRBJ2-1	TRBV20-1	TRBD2	CSARKGTSGSLYEQFF	TGCAGTGCTCGCAAAGGGACTAGCGGGAGTCTCTATGAGCAGTTCTTC
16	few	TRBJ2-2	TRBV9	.	CASSVVGGASTGELFF	TGTGCCAGCAGCGTAGTAGGGGGGGCCAGCACCGGGGAGCTGTTTTTT
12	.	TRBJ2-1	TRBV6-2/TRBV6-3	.	CASSRSAIEQFF	TGTGCCAGCAGCCGTAGCGCGATTGAGCAGTTCTTC
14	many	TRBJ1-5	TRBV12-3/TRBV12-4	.	CASSLWGTYQPQHF	TGTGCCAGCAGTTTATGGGGGACGTATCAGCCCCAGCATTTT
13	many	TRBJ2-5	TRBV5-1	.	CASSLEQRQTQYF	TGCGCCAGCAGCTTGGAGCAGAGACAGACCCAGTACTTC
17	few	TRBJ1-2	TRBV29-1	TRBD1	CSVEDRIRYGTVYGYTF	TGCAGCGTTGAAGATCGAATCCGCTATGGGACAGTCTATGGCTACACCTTC
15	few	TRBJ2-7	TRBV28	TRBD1	CASTPPGQGPYEQYF	TGTGCCAGCACCCCCCCCGGACAGGGACCCTACGAGCAGTACTTC
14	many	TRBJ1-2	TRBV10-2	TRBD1	CASSAGTGNYGYTF	TGCGCCAGCAGTGCCGGGACAGGGAACTATGGCTACACCTTC
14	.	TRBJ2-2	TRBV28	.	CASSLVQITGELFF	TGTGCCAGCAGCTTAGTACAGATCACCGGGGAGCTGTTTTTT
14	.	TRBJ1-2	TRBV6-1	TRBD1	CASRADRGDYGYTF	TGTGCCAGCAGAGCCGACAGGGGAGACTATGGCTACACCTTC
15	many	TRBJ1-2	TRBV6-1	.	CASRPGTSGLGGYTF	TGTGCCAGCAGACCCGGGACTTCTGGGTTAGGTGGCTACACCTTC
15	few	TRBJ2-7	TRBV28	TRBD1	CASTARGQGSYEQYF	TGTGCCAGCACCGCGCGCGGACAGGGCTCCTACGAGCAGTACTTC
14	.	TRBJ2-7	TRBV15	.	CATSAAGSVYEQYF	TGTGCCACCAGCGCGGCGGGCTCCGTCTACGAGCAGTACTTC
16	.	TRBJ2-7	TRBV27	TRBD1	CASSLSDGTGVYEQYF	TGTGCCAGCAGTTTATCGGATGGGACAGGGGTTTACGAGCAGTACTTC
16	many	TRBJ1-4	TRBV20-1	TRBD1	CSATRTGPATNEKLFF	TGCAGTGCTACTCGGACAGGGCCTGCAACTAATGAAAAACTGTTTTTT
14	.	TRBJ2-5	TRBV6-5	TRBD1	CASSFSGGLKTQYF	TGTGCCAGCAGTTTCTCAGGGGGCCTGAAGACCCAGTACTTC
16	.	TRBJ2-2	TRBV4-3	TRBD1	CASSRGQGANTGELFF	TGCGCCAGCAGCCGAGGACAGGGGGCGAACACCGGGGAGCTGTTTTTT